This T cell receptor (beta chain) comes out of a study of CD8 T cells in Susac syndrome. Looking at the study overall: Patients with Susac syndrome were, at the time of blood collection, therapy-naive, maintained on corticosteroids, or maintained on intravenous immunoglobulin alone. Study outcomes and limitations: Clonal expansion was not seen in any Susac syndrome CD4+ T cell repertoire.

As concerns this clonotype: Its antigen remains unknown.

The CDR3 extends over 14 amino acids. V shed 5 bases and J 5 bases; nucleotides not matched to a gene: 7. Looked up from germline, CDR1 is DFQATT and CDR2 is SNEGSKA (reference sequence). Reverse transcription of about 0.45 to 1 ug RNA used random hexamers. Across 54 Vbeta and 13 Jbeta, immunoSEQ multiplex PCR amplified TCR beta CDR3. MiXCR, applied by TCRdb to the immunoSEQ multiplex PCR reads, yields one record per CDR3 protein. The repertoire holds 210,000 or so distinct CDR3 sequences, with around 93% as singletons. As judged by recently defined diagnostic criteria, patients with Susac syndrome had definite or probable disease.

The TCR originated in a human donor with Susac syndrome. The V and J genes are TRBV20-1 and TRBJ1-5; TRBD1 matches at 9 bases. The sequenced sample was CD4+ T cells from PBMCs. CDR3: CSAAGTGSDQPQHF. As DNA, the CDR3 is TGCAGTGCTGCCGGGACAGGGAGTGATCAGCCCCAGCATTTT.